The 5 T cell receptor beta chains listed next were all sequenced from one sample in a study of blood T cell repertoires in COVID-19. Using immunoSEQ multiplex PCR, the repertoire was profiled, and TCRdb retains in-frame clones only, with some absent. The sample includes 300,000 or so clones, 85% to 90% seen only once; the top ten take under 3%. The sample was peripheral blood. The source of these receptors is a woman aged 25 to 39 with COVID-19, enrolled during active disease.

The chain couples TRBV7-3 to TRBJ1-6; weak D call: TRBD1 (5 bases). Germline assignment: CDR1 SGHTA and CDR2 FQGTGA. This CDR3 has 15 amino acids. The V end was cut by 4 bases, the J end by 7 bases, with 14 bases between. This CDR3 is CASSSRSGANSPLHF. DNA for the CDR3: TGTGCCAGCAGCTCTCGGAGCGGGGCGAATTCACCCCTCCACTTT.

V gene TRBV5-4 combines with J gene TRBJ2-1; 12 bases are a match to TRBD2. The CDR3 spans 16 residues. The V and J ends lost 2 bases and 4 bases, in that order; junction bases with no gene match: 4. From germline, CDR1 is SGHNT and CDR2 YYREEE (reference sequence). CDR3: CASSLLAGGKYNEQFF. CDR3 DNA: TGTGCCAGCAGCTTACTAGCGGGAGGAAAATACAATGAGCAGTTCTTC.

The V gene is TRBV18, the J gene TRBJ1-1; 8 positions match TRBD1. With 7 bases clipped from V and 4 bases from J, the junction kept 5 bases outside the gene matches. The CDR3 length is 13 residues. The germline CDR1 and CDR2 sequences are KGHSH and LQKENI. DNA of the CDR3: TGTGCCAGCTGCCAGGGGGCTGCCACTGAAGCTTTCTTT. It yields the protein CASCQGAATEAFF. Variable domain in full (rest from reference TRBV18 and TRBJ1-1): NAGVMQNPRHLVRRRGQEARLRCSPMKGHSHVYWYRQLPEEGLKFMVYLQKENIIDESGMPKERFSAEFPKEGPSILRIQQVVRGDSAAYFCASCQGAATEAFFGQGTRLTVV.

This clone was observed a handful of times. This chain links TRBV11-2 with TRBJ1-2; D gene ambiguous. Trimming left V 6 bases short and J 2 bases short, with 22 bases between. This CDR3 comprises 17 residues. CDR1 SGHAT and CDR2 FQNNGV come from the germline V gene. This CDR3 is CASRSLQKTLVNYGYTF. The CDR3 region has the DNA TGTGCCAGCAGGAGCCTACAGAAGACACTTGTAAACTATGGCTACACCTTC.

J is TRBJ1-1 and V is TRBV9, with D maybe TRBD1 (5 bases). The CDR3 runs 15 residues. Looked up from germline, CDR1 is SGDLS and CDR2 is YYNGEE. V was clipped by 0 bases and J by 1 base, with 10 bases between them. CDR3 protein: CASSVEPGKNTEAFF. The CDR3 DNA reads TGTGCCAGCAGCGTAGAGCCAGGGAAGAACACTGAAGCTTTCTTT.